These 21 T cell receptor beta chains were all obtained from the same sample, sequenced in a study of T cell responses to AZD1222 COVID-19 vaccine. Here immunoSEQ multiplex PCR was the method, and the copy in TCRdb shows in-frame clones only, minus some. In the table there are under 200,000 clones, 88% of which are singletons. Sample: peripheral blood, taken 28 days after the second AZD1222 dose. All receptors come from an adult who received the AZD1222 COVID-19 vaccine.

In its sample, this clone was seen once. V is TRBV2 and J is TRBJ2-7; D is possibly TRBD1 (5 bases). V gave up 6 bases and J gave up 0 bases, with 18 bases separating them. Germline loops: CDR1 SNHLY, CDR2 FYNNEI. The CDR3 is 16 amino acids. The CDR3 region is CASSAQVTASSYEQYF. The DNA of the CDR3 is TGTGCCAGCAGCGCCCAAGTGACAGCGAGCTCCTACGAGCAGTACTTC.

The rearrangement joins TRBV18 to TRBJ1-2, with a weak D call TRBD1 (6 bases). This CDR3 contains 15 residues. Trimming removed 3 bases at V and 4 bases at J, with 15 bases between. CDR1 and CDR2 (germline): KGHSH, LQKENI. This CDR3 is CASSPSVQGIYGYTF. Written as DNA, the CDR3 is TGTGCCAGCTCACCCAGTGTTCAGGGGATCTATGGCTACACCTTC.

V is TRBV2 and J is TRBJ2-2; no clear D. V was cut by 7 bases and J by 6 bases, with 9 bases left in between. CDR3 size: 12 residues. Germline-derived CDR1 and CDR2 are SNHLY and FYNNEI. The CDR3 sequence is CASIRVAGELFF. The CDR3, as DNA: TGTGCCAGCATCCGGGTTGCCGGGGAGCTGTTTTTT.

The gene calls are TRBV19 and TRBJ2-2; the match to TRBD1 covers 7 bases. Germline trimming cut 6 bases from V and 4 bases from J; bases unmatched to any gene: 8. Germline V gene lookup returns CDR1 LNHDA and CDR2 SQIVND (reference sequence). The CDR3 sequence is 15 residues long. The CDR3, as DNA: TGTGCCAGTAGATCTCACAGGGGTCTCACCGGGGAGCTGTTTTTT. It specifies CASRSHRGLTGELFF.

Comments on this clone: Other DNA variants within this sample encode the same CDR3. J is TRBJ2-1 and V is TRBV27; 8 positions match TRBD2. This CDR3 contains 13 residues. The germline gives CDR1 MNHEY, CDR2 SMNVEV (reference sequence). The V and J ends lost 6 bases and 9 bases, in that order; junction bases with no gene match: 7. CDR3 region: CASRRTSSSEQFF. The DNA for the CDR3 is TGTGCCAGCAGACGGACTAGCTCGAGTGAGCAGTTCTTC.

This chain connects TRBV9 to TRBJ2-2, with TRBD2 matching 9 bases. J was trimmed by 7 bases and V by 7 bases; bases with no gene match: 14. The CDR3 is 16 residues long. Germline-derived CDR1 and CDR2 are SGDLS and YYNGEE. Written as DNA, the CDR3 is TGTGCCAGCGGCCCCTCGGGCGGGAGGGCCGGCGGGGAGCTGTTTTTT. Amino acid sequence: CASGPSGGRAGGELFF.

The chain is built from TRBV10-1 and TRBJ2-6; 8 bases agree with TRBD1. V gave up 2 bases and J gave up 4 bases; unmatched junction bases: 19. There are 21 residues in the CDR3. CDR1 is WNHNN and CDR2 is SYGVQD in the germline V gene (reference sequence). CDR3 protein: CASSETITGQALWLGANVLTF. In nucleotides, the CDR3 is TGCGCCAGCAGTGAGACTATAACGGGACAGGCTCTTTGGCTAGGGGCCAACGTCCTGACTTTC.

This clone was found many times. The CDR3 nucleotides read TGCGCCAGCAGTGAGATAAATGAGCAGTTCTTC. Protein: CASSEINEQFF. The gene calls are TRBV10-1 and TRBJ2-1; no clear D gene. The V end was cut by 2 bases, the J end by 7 bases, with 3 bases between. The germline CDR1 and CDR2 sequences are WNHNN and SYGVQD (reference sequence). The CDR3 has 11 amino acids.

The chain couples TRBV9 to TRBJ2-7; 9 bases are shared with TRBD1. The CDR3 is 22 amino acids. J gave up 0 bases and V 0 bases, and 22 bases lay outside the gene matches. CDR1 SGDLS and CDR2 YYNGEE come from the germline V gene. CDR3 in DNA: TGTGCCAGCAGCGTAGCCCCTGGGTCGGGACAGGGTAGTCAGCACCACTCCTACGAGCAGTACTTC. Encoded protein: CASSVAPGSGQGSQHHSYEQYF.

V and J are TRBV6-2 or TRBV6-3 and TRBJ2-3; D may be TRBD2 (5 bases). The CDR3 spans 12 residues. Trimming removed 2 bases from V and 11 bases from J, with 11 bases in between. Germline CDR1 reads MNHEY; CDR2 reads SVGEGT. The CDR3 DNA sequence: TGTGCCAGCAGTTACACTAGAGAAGGGCAGTATTTT. Translated, it gives CASSYTREGQYF.

This clone was observed a single time. CDR3 amino acids: CASSLGSGEKLHEQFF. Here the CDR3 DNA reads TGCGCCAGCAGCTTGGGTTCGGGAGAAAAACTTCATGAGCAGTTCTTC. This chain links TRBV5-1 with TRBJ2-1; the D gene is possibly TRBD2 (6 bases). V was cut by 0 bases and J by 8 bases, with 18 bases left in between. Germline V CDR1 and CDR2: SGHRS, YFSETQ. CDR3 length equals 16 residues.

The chain has TRBV28 and TRBJ1-2; D ambiguous. Germline V lookup: CDR1 MDHEN, CDR2 SYDVKM. CDR3 length: 12 amino acids. V shed 6 bases and J shed 12 bases, with 17 bases lying between them. The CDR3 nucleotides read TGTGCCAGCAGCCCTCGAGATCTATTGGACACCTTC. It codes for CASSPRDLLDTF.

The genes are TRBV6-2 or TRBV6-3 and TRBJ2-1; 12 bases fit TRBD2. V gave up 0 bases and J gave up 7 bases; unmatched junction bases: 13. The CDR3 contains 19 residues. The germline CDR1 and CDR2 sequences are MNHEY and SVGEGT. The CDR3: CASSYSSRLAGAWGNEQFF. The CDR3 region has the DNA TGTGCCAGCAGTTACTCGAGTAGACTAGCGGGAGCCTGGGGAAATGAGCAGTTCTTC.

The DNA of the CDR3 is TGTGCCAGCAGCTTAGGCGCCCCCTATAGGGATTCACCCCTCCACTTT. Residues: CASSLGAPYRDSPLHF. The chain uses TRBV13 and TRBJ1-6; D is unclear. Per the germline V gene, CDR1 is PRHDT and CDR2 is FYEKMQ (reference sequence). The CDR3 is 16 amino acids. Trimming took off 0 bases at V and 8 bases at J, with 14 bases between the two ends.

V and J are TRBV5-1 and TRBJ2-7; perhaps TRBD1 as D (5 bases). This CDR3 comprises 14 residues. CDR1 is SGHRS and CDR2 is YFSETQ in the germline V gene. V was shortened by 4 bases and J by 0 bases, with 11 bases between the two germline ends. The CDR3 is CASSPGQVSYEQYF. For the CDR3, the DNA is TGCGCCAGCAGCCCCGGACAAGTCTCCTACGAGCAGTACTTC. The full variable domain, with the rest looked up from reference TRBV5-1 and TRBJ2-7, is KAGVTQTPRYLIKTRGQQVTLSCSPISGHRSVSWYQQTPGQGLQFLFEYFSETQRNKGNFPGRFSGRQFSNSRSEMNVSTLELGDSALYLCASSPGQVSYEQYFGPGTRLTVT.

The chain uses TRBV15 and TRBJ2-7; maybe TRBD2 (6 bases). Germline V gene sequence: CDR1 LNHNV, CDR2 YYDKDF (reference sequence). V lost 0 bases and J 6 bases, leaving 9 bases between the germline ends. This CDR3 comprises 13 residues. The CDR3 DNA reads as TGTGCCACCAGCAGAGATGGAGGGCCCGAGCAGTACTTC. Its translation: CATSRDGGPEQYF.

The sample holds a few counts of this clone. This chain uses TRBV20-1 with TRBJ2-5; D perhaps matches TRBD1 (7 bases). Trimming shortened V by 3 bases and J by 4 bases, and 15 bases separated the two germline ends. The CDR3 has 14 amino acids. Germline CDR1 and CDR2: DFQATT and SNEGSKA (reference sequence). The CDR3 loop reads CSASAQGGRETQYF. In nucleotides, the CDR3 is TGCAGTGCTAGTGCTCAGGGGGGCAGAGAGACCCAGTACTTC.

The chain combines TRBV9 with TRBJ2-4, with 13 bases identical to TRBD2. The germline V gene encodes CDR1 SGDLS and CDR2 YYNGEE. The V segment lost 3 bases and the J segment 9 bases; nucleotides outside the gene matches: 12. The CDR3 spans 17 residues. CDR3 protein: CASSATSGGGQNGIQYF. CDR3 nucleotide sequence: TGTGCCAGCAGCGCAACTAGCGGGGGGGGCCAAAATGGCATTCAGTACTTC.

This sequence joins TRBV11-2 and TRBJ2-1; 10 bases map to TRBD2. The CDR3 spans 15 residues. CDR1 is SGHAT and CDR2 is FQNNGV in the germline V gene. J lost 1 base, V lost 5 bases, and 2 bases had no gene match. CDR3 bases: TGTGCCAGCAGCCTAGCGGGAGCTTCCTACAATGAGCAGTTCTTC. Protein product: CASSLAGASYNEQFF. Using reference TRBV11-2 and TRBJ2-1 for the parts outside the CDR3, the full variable domain is EAGVAQSPRYKIIEKRQSVAFWCNPISGHATLYWYQQILGQGPKLLIQFQNNGVVDDSQLPKDRFSAERLKGVDSTLKIQPAKLEDSAVYLCASSLAGASYNEQFFGPGTRLTVL.

V and J are TRBV11-2 and TRBJ2-5, with unresolved D. This CDR3 comprises 12 residues. Deletions cut 1 base from V and 5 bases from J, with 5 bases between. CDR1 and CDR2 (germline): SGHAT, FQNNGV. This chain's CDR3 is CASSLGPETQYF. The CDR3 coding sequence is TGTGCCAGCAGCTTAGGCCCCGAGACCCAGTACTTC.

This clone was seen only once. Other DNA sequences from this sample encode an identical CDR3 as well. The chain has TRBV5-4 and TRBJ2-7; 10 nucleotides match TRBD1. The V and J ends lost 3 bases and 4 bases, in that order; junction bases with no gene match: 4. The germline CDR1 and CDR2 sequences are SGHNT and YYREEE (reference sequence). This CDR3 is built from 14 residues. The CDR3 sequence is CASSSRQGAYEQYF. CDR3 DNA: TGTGCCAGCAGCTCTCGACAGGGGGCATACGAGCAGTACTTC.